In its sample, the clone carrying this T cell receptor beta chain was seen a few times. The investigators amplified TCR beta CDR3 regions from RNA transcripts. The study used the HTBI primer set for a first-round RT-PCR of the TCR CDR3. TCRdb fed the multiplex PCR reads into MiXCR, producing one record per CDR3 protein. The sample includes roughly 800,000 distinct CDR3 sequences, more than 30% of them seen just once. This sample is drawn from a study of T cells in Graves' hyperthyroidism and ophthalmopathy. The V and J ends lost 8 bases and 4 bases respectively, with 9 bases between them. CDR3 length: 12 amino acids. Germline V lookup: CDR1 MNHNY, CDR2 SVGAGI (reference sequence). Recently diagnosed hyperthyroidism of less than 2 months' duration affected patients aged 18 to 65. Exclusion followed for patients with uncontrolled infection, other autoimmune disease, pregnancy or lactation.

The chain combines TRBV6-6 with TRBJ1-3, with D possibly being TRBD1 (5 bases). Sequenced input: blood. The receptor's source is a man younger than 35 with Graves' hyperthyroidism. The CDR3 DNA sequence: TGTGCCAGCGAAAGGGACGGAAACACCATATATTTT. Its translation is CASERDGNTIYF.